Listed below are T cell receptor beta chains from one sample, sequenced in a study of blood T cell repertoires in COVID-19. TCRdb's table, derived via immunoSEQ multiplex PCR, lists solely in-frame clones and lacks some. The sample lists just over 300,000 clones, 85% to 90% occurring once. Source material: peripheral blood. The receptor set was obtained from a woman aged 30 to 39 with COVID-19, enrolled during active disease. The CDR3 runs from the conserved cysteine through the conserved F or W.

v_call,cdr3_aa
TRBV5-1,CASSLGGWGGGQLTDTQYF
TRBV4-1,CASSQGRGPNYGYTF
TRBV7-9,CASSSGEGNIQYF
TRBV6-5,CASTTGRYEKLFF
TRBV15,CATSRDAGSGNTIYF
TRBV19,CASSIVQGAYEQYF
TRBV18,CASSPDRGRKGEQYF
TRBV7-9,CASIAAGQPETQYF
TRBV6-5,CASSLPFSGANVLTF
TRBV6-5,CASRKRRGGTDTQYF
TRBV27,CASRRGTGVSNNEKLFF
TRBV10-3,CAISPQGDEQYF
TRBV7-9,CASSFSVSTDTQYF
TRBV7-9,CASSLQGLLYNEQFF
TRBV6-5,CASLGLNGYTF
TRBV5-4,CASSLVGVNYGYTF
TRBV11-2,CASSFHKGAIF
TRBV4-1,CASSQDLGRLSYNSPLHF
TRBV6-2/TRBV6-3,CASSFAQGYGYTF
TRBV2,CASSDEGQPQHF
TRBV7-9,CASSRETGVDGYTF
TRBV6-5,CASSLTVAGGYTF
TRBV19,CASSRTGEETQYF
TRBV6-5,CASSNPRDREYEQFF
TRBV4-3,CASSHGLAESLEQYF
TRBV7-6,CASSRGGVEISGNTIYF
TRBV18,CASFGGNTIYF
TRBV5-1,CASRTGYAGELFF
TRBV18,CASSPISAGGYGYTF
TRBV6-5,CASSILRDSPLHF
TRBV3-1/TRBV3-2,CASSQGVQGHARPLHF
TRBV27,CASSRHLDQPQHF
TRBV5-5,CASSFAPQETQYF
TRBV19,CASRPPSGGEQFF
TRBV25-1,CASTNDLGTGNWVGYTF
TRBV30,CASPFQGTNYGYTF
TRBV5-1,CASSLTGANTGELFF
TRBV6-2/TRBV6-3,CASSGQGWNQPQHF
TRBV9,CASSATGGEGYTF
TRBV7-8,CASSLTHPNLESLNTGELFF
TRBV11-3,CASSREGDGNSPLHF
TRBV19,CASKTAGAYNEQFF
TRBV12-5,CASAQSNTEAFF
TRBV30,CAWNDQVGSPLHF
TRBV19,CASSIRDRTLPRYTF
TRBV28,CASSPTANTIYF